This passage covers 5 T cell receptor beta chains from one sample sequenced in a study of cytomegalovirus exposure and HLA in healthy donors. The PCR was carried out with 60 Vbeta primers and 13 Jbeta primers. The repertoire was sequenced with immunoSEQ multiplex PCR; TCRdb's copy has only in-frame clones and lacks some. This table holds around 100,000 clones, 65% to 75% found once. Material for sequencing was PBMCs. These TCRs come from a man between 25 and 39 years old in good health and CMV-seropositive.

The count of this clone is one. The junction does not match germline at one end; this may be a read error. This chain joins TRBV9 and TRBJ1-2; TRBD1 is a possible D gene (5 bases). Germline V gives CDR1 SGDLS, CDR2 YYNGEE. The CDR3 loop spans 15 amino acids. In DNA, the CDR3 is TGTGCCAGCAGCGCCACGCCGACAGATAACTATGGCTACCCCTTC. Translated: CASSATPTDNYGYPF.

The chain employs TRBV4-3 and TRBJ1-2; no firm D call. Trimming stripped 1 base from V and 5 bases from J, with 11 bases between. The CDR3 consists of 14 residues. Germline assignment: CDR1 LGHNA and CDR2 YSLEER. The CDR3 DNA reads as TGCGCCAGCAGCCAAGCCTGGACGGGGTATGGCTACACCTTC. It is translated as CASSQAWTGYGYTF.

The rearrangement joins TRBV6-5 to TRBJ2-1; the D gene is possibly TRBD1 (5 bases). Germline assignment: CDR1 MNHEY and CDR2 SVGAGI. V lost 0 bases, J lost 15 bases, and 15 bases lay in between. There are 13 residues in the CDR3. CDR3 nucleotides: TGTGCCAGCAGTTACTCGAAAAGGGGCGGCAGGTTCTTC. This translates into CASSYSKRGGRFF.

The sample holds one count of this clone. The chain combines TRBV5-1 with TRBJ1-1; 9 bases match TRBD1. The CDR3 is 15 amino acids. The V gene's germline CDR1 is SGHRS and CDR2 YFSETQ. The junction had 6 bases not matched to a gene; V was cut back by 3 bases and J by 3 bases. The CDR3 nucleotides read TGCGCCAGCAGCTGGGGGACAGGGACGGACACTGAAGCTTTCTTT. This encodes CASSWGTGTDTEAFF.

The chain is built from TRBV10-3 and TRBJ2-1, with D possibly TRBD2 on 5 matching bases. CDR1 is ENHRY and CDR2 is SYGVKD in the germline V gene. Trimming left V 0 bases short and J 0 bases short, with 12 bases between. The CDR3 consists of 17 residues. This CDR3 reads CAISESESGSSYNEQFF. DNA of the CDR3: TGTGCCATCAGTGAGTCCGAAAGCGGTAGCTCCTACAATGAGCAGTTCTTC.